The present T cell receptor beta chain was sequenced within a study of post-analysis software for immune sequencing data. TCR beta cDNA libraries included unique molecular identifiers. One entry per CDR3 protein results from TCRdb running MiXCR on the PCR reads. The sample holds about 160,000 distinct CDR3 sequences, approximately 35% seen once. The receptor comes from a girl between 5 and 17 years old with multiple sclerosis. The input for sequencing was blood, taken after autologous hematopoietic stem cell transplantation.

The CDR3 spells CASSPSGTGRQRRSYEQYF. The CDR3 DNA reads as TGTGCCAGCAGCCCATCTGGGACAGGGAGGCAAAGAAGGTCCTACGAGCAGTACTTC. The V call is TRBV27, the J call TRBJ2-7, with 9 bases lining up with TRBD1. The V and J ends lost 6 bases and 1 base, in that order; junction bases with no gene match: 19. CDR3 length equals 19 residues. Germline V CDR1 and CDR2: MNHEY, SMNVEV (reference sequence).